The present TCR beta chain was sequenced within a study of shared clonotypes between healthy human individuals. In replicate PCRs of sorted subsets, roughly 200 ng DNA, approximately 30,000 T cell genomes, was used. The protocol was immunoSEQ multiplex PCR, while the TCRdb copy is restricted to in-frame clones and leaves out a portion. The sample contains 1.5 million to 2.5 million clones, about 95% of which appear only once. Cells designated naive CD8 were CD45RO-negative and were positively selected for CCR7, with terminally differentiated effector memory CD45RA+ cells excluded. The length of the CDR3 is 11 residues.

The sequence came from a man younger than 30 in good health. The chain combines TRBV23-1 with TRBJ1-1, with TRBD1 matching over 8 bases. TRBV23-1 is noted as an ORF with a role that remains uncertain. The source material was naive CD8+ T cells sorted from blood. The CDR3 bases are TGCACCGGACAGGGTTTCACTGAAGCTTTCTTT. As protein: CTGQGFTEAFF.